This T cell receptor (beta chain) was recovered during a study of response to subunit inactivated influenza vaccine. TCRdb processed the RT-PCR reads anew with MiXCR; each CDR3 protein has one entry. The repertoire holds around 500,000 distinct CDR3 sequences, with roughly 11% as singletons. The CDR3 contains 15 residues. CDR1 and CDR2 (germline): SGHDT, YYEEEE. Deletions cut 5 bases from V and 5 bases from J, with 14 bases between. In its sample, this clonotype was seen a few times. The sequence was obtained from a man in his forties or fifties who received an inactivated influenza vaccine. The sequencing used PBMCs from blood, collected more than 35 days after vaccination. The genes are TRBV5-6 and TRBJ1-6, with D perhaps TRBD1 (5 bases). CDR3: CASSSERGHNSPLHF. The CDR3 DNA follows: TGTGCCAGCAGTTCGGAGCGGGGACATAATTCACCCCTCCACTTT.